This TCR beta chain was captured in a study of beta chain features in type 1 diabetes. In the study overall: Healthy donors resembled patients in age, gender and cell yields. Summed over all samples, the examined sorted cells came to more than 85 million. Study observations and caveats: Type 1 diabetes patients had moderately but significantly shorter TCRB CDR3s in all four CD4+ subsets.

The V gene's germline CDR1 is LNHDA and CDR2 SQIVND (reference sequence). The CDR3 totals 14 residues. Trimming cost V 7 bases and J 1 base, with 11 bases left between them. The authors reverse transcribed all of the isolated RNA, so sequencing captured expressed TCRB transcripts. Here immunoSEQ multiplex PCR was the method, and the copy in TCRdb shows in-frame clones only, minus some. The profile shows hundreds of thousands of clones, over 10% of them singletons. About this clone: Its matching antigen is unknown.

Sequenced input: naive CD4+ T cells from blood. This chain joins TRBV19 and TRBJ2-1, with D possibly being TRBD2 (7 bases). The sequence came from a young man with type 1 diabetes. CDR3 bases: TGTGCCAGTAAGGGGGGGAGGTCCTACAATGAGCAGTTCTTC. The encoded protein is CASKGGRSYNEQFF.